The entry below gives a single T cell receptor beta chain sequence along with its context. J gave up 6 bases and V 5 bases, and 6 bases lay outside the gene matches. The germline CDR1 and CDR2 sequences are LGHNA and YNFKEQ. The CDR3 is made up of 14 amino acids. This record comes from a study of siplizumab effects on memory and regulatory T cells. Repertoires were generated with immunoSEQ multiplex PCR, while TCRdb's copy carries only in-frame clones and drops some. Of 100,000 or so clones listed, around 94% are singletons. Sequences were obtained from non-Treg CD4+ T cells sorted from blood. This receptor was identified in a human donor in good health. V is TRBV4-2 and J is TRBJ1-4; 7 bases agree with TRBD1. CDR3 sequence reads: CASSSSQGDEKLFF. In DNA, the CDR3 is TGTGCCAGCAGCTCGTCGCAGGGGGATGAAAAACTGTTTTTT.